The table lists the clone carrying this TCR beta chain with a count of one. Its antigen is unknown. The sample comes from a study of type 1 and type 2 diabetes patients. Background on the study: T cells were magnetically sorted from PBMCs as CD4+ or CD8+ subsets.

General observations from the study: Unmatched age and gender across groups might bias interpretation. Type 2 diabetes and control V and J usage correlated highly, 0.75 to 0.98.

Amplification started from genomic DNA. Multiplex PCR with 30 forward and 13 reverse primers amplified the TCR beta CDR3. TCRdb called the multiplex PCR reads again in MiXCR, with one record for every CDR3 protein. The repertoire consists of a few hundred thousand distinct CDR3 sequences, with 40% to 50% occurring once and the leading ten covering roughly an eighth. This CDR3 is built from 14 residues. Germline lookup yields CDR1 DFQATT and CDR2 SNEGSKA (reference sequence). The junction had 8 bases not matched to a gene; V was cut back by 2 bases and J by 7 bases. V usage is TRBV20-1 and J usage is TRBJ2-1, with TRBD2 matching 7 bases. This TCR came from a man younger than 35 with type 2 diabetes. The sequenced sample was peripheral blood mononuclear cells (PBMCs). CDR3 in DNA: TGCAGTGCTAGAAGAGGGAGGGCCGAGAATGAGCAGTTCTTC. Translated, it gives CSARRGRAENEQFF.